This T cell receptor beta chain derives from a study of T cell repertoires in urothelial bladder cancer. Turning to the study itself: The approximately twelve resected lesions were three cT0, three cTa, three cT1 and three cT2 or greater.

Sequenced by immunoSEQ multiplex PCR; TCRdb stores in-frame clones only, minus some. This sample has some 14,000 clones; 66% occur once, and the top ten carry 8.5% to 9%. Study-wide results and limits: Carcinoma specimens had median around 2.2% tumor infiltrating lymphocytes, benign around 12%. A single clone reached under 2.5% in benign versus up to roughly 15% in carcinoma.

Concerning this clone: Its antigen is as yet unknown.

Germline V gene lookup returns CDR1 GTSNPN and CDR2 SVGIG (reference sequence). The germline V and J ends were trimmed by 3 bases and 9 bases, with 9 bases remaining between them. The CDR3 length is 12 residues. The rearrangement uses TRBV30 and TRBJ1-6; D is unresolved. The TCR was taken from a human donor with urothelial carcinoma. Sequences were obtained from tumor-infiltrating cells from bladder cancer. The CDR3 DNA reads TGTGCCTGGAGGACACTGTCTTCACCCCTCCACTTT. The encoded protein is CAWRTLSSPLHF.